Sequencing of this T cell receptor (beta chain) was carried out in a study of T cells after yellow fever vaccination. The CDR3 runs 15 residues. Germline values: CDR1 SGHTA, CDR2 FQGNSA. V lost 5 bases, J lost 5 bases, and 18 bases lay in between. Study results and caveats: Post-booster repertoires again held most primary-vaccination clones (approximately 96% CD4, around 90% CD8). Weaker, the secondary response peaked sooner, at day 5 versus 15. Clonotypes found in both CD4 and CD8 compartments made up a small share.

MiXCR, applied by TCRdb to the 5' RACE reads, yields one record per CDR3 protein. The table shows about 240,000 distinct CDR3 sequences, with less than 8.5% occurring only once. In its sample, this clonotype was seen a few times. Its antigen is as yet unknown. The J gene is TRBJ1-2, the V gene TRBV7-2, with a possible D match to TRBD1 (5 bases). This TCR came from a man in his thirties or forties who received the YFV17D yellow fever vaccine. The sequencing used CD4+ T cells sorted from PBMCs, collected 15 days after the yellow fever booster vaccination. CDR3 loop: CASSPVGGGGYGYTF. CDR3 sequence (DNA): TGTGCCAGCAGCCCAGTAGGCGGGGGAGGTTATGGCTACACCTTC.